This TCR beta chain is drawn from a study of regulatory T cells in long-lasting Graves disease. Arm-PCR of CDR3 regions with iRepertoire HTBI primers generated TCR beta libraries. Using its own MiXCR run on the multiplex PCR reads, TCRdb lists one record per CDR3 protein. The sample gives 530,000 or so distinct CDR3 sequences, approximately 16% of which show up once; around 13% is in the top ten. Time point defined: newly diagnosed GD, antithyroid drugs for less than 3 months. RNA extracted from PBMCs served as the sequencing template. Trimming left V 5 bases short and J 5 bases short, with 9 bases between. The CDR3 consists of 12 residues. Comments on this clonotype: This may come from a read error, since a much larger clone is one base off.

These same records also appear under a second study, on T cells in Graves' hyperthyroidism and ophthalmopathy.

Sample: peripheral blood mononuclear cells (PBMCs), taken at new diagnosis, from a patient treated with antithyroid drugs. The receptor's source is a man between 18 and 35 years old with Graves disease. The chain couples TRBV12-3 or TRBV12-4 to TRBJ1-2; D not resolved. The CDR3 DNA sequence: TGTGCCAGCAGTCTTCAGGCATATGGCTACACCTTC. This sequence encodes CASSLQAYGYTF.